Listed below are T cell receptor beta chains from one sample, sequenced in a study of T cell changes during pregnancy in multiple sclerosis. Produced via immunoSEQ multiplex PCR; TCRdb's table is partial and in-frame only. This table has some 130,000 clones, less than 97% appearing once. The sample in question was peripheral blood, obtained after pregnancy. Source of these receptors: a female donor with multiple sclerosis, enrolled in a pregnancy study. Both conserved end residues are part of each CDR3. The D gene is left open where the match is weak. Clone size is shown for a subset of rows, as once, few, many or a class of expanded clone.

V	D	J	size	DNA	CDR3
TRBV25-1	TRBD1	TRBJ2-7	-	TGTGCCAGCAGTGCGACAGGGACCGAGCAGTACTTC	CASSATGTEQYF
TRBV7-9	TRBD2	TRBJ2-5	once	TGTGCCAGCAGCTTTCAGCGGGAGGGCCAGGAGACCCAGTACTTC	CASSFQREGQETQYF
TRBV11-2	TRBD1	TRBJ2-7	-	TGTGCCAGCAGCGTGGACAGGCAGAGCTCCTACGAGCAGTACTTC	CASSVDRQSSYEQYF
TRBV6-6	-	TRBJ1-2	-	TGTGCCAGCAACATCGGCCCAGGGGGCTACACCTTC	CASNIGPGGYTF
TRBV28	TRBD1	TRBJ2-5	-	TGTGCCAGCAGTCCCGTCGGACAGGGCCTTCAAGAGACCCAGTACTTC	CASSPVGQGLQETQYF
TRBV5-1	-	TRBJ2-7	-	TGCGCCAGCAGCTTACAGGGATACGAGCAGTACTTC	CASSLQGYEQYF
TRBV7-2	TRBD1	TRBJ2-3	-	TGTGCCAGCAGCTTAAGGTCGACAGGGAGCACAGATACGCAGTATTTT	CASSLRSTGSTDTQYF
TRBV7-9	-	TRBJ2-1	few	TGTGCCAGCAGCTTGGCAGGTAGGAGGAATGAGCAGTTCTTC	CASSLAGRRNEQFF
TRBV27	TRBD2	TRBJ2-1	-	TGTGCCGAACCCGGGCTAGCGGGAGGGTCACATTACAATGAGCAGTTCTTC	CAEPGLAGGSHYNEQFF
TRBV18	TRBD2	TRBJ2-7	-	TGTGCCAGCTCACCACGGGGACTAGCGGGAGGGCCTAGGTCCTACGAGCAGTACTTC	CASSPRGLAGGPRSYEQYF
TRBV25-1	-	TRBJ1-1	-	TGTGCCAGCAGTGAATTGGGCGGGGCTGAAGCTTTCTTT	CASSELGGAEAFF
TRBV11-2	-	TRBJ2-6	-	TGTGCCAGCACCCAGGGTCTCTTCTCTGGGGCCAACGTCCTGACTTTC	CASTQGLFSGANVLTF
TRBV6-5	TRBD2	TRBJ2-7	-	TGTGCCAGCAGTTACCCCCGGCGGGGGACCTACGAGCAGTACTTC	CASSYPRRGTYEQYF
TRBV19	-	TRBJ1-5	-	TGTGCCAGTAGTATACCCCCCGGACAGAGCAATCAGCCCCAGCATTTT	CASSIPPGQSNQPQHF
TRBV27	TRBD1	TRBJ1-1	-	TGTGCCAGCCTTTCTTTCTCAGGGGGGAGCACTGAAGCTTTCTTT	CASLSFSGGSTEAFF
TRBV7-6	TRBD2	TRBJ2-4	-	TGTGCCAGCAGCGCGAGCCTAGCGGGAGCCGCCAAAAACATTCAGTACTTC	CASSASLAGAAKNIQYF
TRBV30	-	TRBJ1-4	-	TGTGCCTGGAGTCCCGGGGAAATGGGGGGAGTAAAACTGTTTTTT	CAWSPGEMGGVKLFF
TRBV13	TRBD2	TRBJ2-7	-	TGTGCCAGCAGCTTAGGTACGCTAGCGGGCTCAGGGGAGCAGTACTTC	CASSLGTLAGSGEQYF
TRBV5-4	-	TRBJ2-1	once	TGTGCCAGCAGCCCCCAACTTGGAGGGCGCCTCTACAATGAGCAGTTCTTC	CASSPQLGGRLYNEQFF
TRBV27	-	TRBJ2-7	-	TGTGCCAGCAGCCCTGACCAAGGCGGCTACTACGAGCAGTACTTC	CASSPDQGGYYEQYF
TRBV6-6	-	TRBJ1-4	-	TGTGCCAGCAAGGGACTCGGACTTAATGAAAAACTGTTTTTT	CASKGLGLNEKLFF
TRBV19	-	TRBJ2-7	-	TGTGCCAGTAGTGGTCCGGGCCAGGGGTCCTACGAGCAGTACTTC	CASSGPGQGSYEQYF
TRBV29-1	-	TRBJ1-1	few	TGCAGCGCCATCAGGGATATGAACACTGAAGCTTTCTTT	CSAIRDMNTEAFF
TRBV28	TRBD2	TRBJ2-7	once	TGTGCCAGCAGTTCCCCCCTAGCGGGGAACTCCTACGAGCAGTACTTC	CASSSPLAGNSYEQYF
TRBV13	TRBD1	TRBJ1-3	-	TGTGCCAGCAGCCCCGGACAGGGGCGTGGAAACACCATATATTTT	CASSPGQGRGNTIYF